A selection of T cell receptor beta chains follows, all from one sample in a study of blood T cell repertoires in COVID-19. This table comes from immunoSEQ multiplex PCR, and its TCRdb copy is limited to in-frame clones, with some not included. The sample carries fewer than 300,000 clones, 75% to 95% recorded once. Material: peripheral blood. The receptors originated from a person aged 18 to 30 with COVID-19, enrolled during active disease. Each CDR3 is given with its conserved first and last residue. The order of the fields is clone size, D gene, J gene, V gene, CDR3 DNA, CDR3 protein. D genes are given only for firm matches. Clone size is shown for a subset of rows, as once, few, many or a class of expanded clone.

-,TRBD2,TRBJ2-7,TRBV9,TGTGCCAGCAGCTCTTTGACTAGCGGCCCTTATTACTACGAGCAGTACTTC,CASSSLTSGPYYYEQYF
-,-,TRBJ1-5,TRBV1,TGCACCAGCAGCCAAGATGGGGCCATCCAGGGGCATAGCAATCAGCCCCAGCATTTT,CTSSQDGAIQGHSNQPQHF
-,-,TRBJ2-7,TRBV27,TGTGCCAGCAGCCACGGTAATCCGTACGAGCAGTACTTC,CASSHGNPYEQYF
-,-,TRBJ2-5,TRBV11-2,TGTGCCAGCAGCAAAACCTACTACCAAGAGACCCAGTACTTC,CASSKTYYQETQYF
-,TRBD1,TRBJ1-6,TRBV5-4,TGTGCCAGCAGCTTTGGCCGAACAGGGGCGGGGAATTCACCCCTCCACTTT,CASSFGRTGAGNSPLHF
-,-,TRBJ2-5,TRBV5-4,TGTGCCAGCAGCATGACAGGCCAAGAGACCCAGTACTTC,CASSMTGQETQYF
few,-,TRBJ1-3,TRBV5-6,TGTGCCAGCAGCCCCCGCCCCCACAGGGCTGGAGGAAACACCATATATTTT,CASSPRPHRAGGNTIYF
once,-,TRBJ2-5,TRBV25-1,TGTGCCAGCAGTCGGGCGGGACGGTACCAAGAGACCCAGTACTTC,CASSRAGRYQETQYF
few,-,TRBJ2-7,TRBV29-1,TGCAGCGTTGTGGAGGGCCCCTACGAGCAGTACTTC,CSVVEGPYEQYF
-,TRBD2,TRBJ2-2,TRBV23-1,TGCGCCAGCAGTCAACCATTCCCGCGACTAGCGGTGAACGCGAACACCGGGGAGCTGTTTTTT,CASSQPFPRLAVNANTGELFF
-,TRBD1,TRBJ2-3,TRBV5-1,TGCGCCAGCAGGACAGGGAGTAGCACAGATACGCAGTATTTT,CASRTGSSTDTQYF
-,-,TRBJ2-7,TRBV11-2,TGTGCCAGCAGCCCCTCTTACGAGCAGTACTTC,CASSPSYEQYF
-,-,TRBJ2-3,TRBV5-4,TGTGCCAGCAGCCCACCCCCCGTAGCTAGAACAGATACGCAGTATTTT,CASSPPPVARTDTQYF
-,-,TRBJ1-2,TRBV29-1,TGCAGCGTTGAGTTCAGATACAGCCCCTATGGCTACACCTTC,CSVEFRYSPYGYTF
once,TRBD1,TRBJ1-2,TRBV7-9,TGTGCCAGCAGCAAAACCGGACAGGCTAACTATGGCTACACCTTC,CASSKTGQANYGYTF
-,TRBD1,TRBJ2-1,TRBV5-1,TGCGCCAGCAGCTTGGGGACAGGGGGCGCGGGTGAGCAGTTCTTC,CASSLGTGGAGEQFF
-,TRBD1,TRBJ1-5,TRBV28,TGTGCCAGCAGTGACAGGGCCAATCAGCCCCAGCATTTT,CASSDRANQPQHF
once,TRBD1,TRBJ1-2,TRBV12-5,TGTGCTAGTGGAACCGGGACAGGCGGTGGCTACACCTTC,CASGTGTGGGYTF
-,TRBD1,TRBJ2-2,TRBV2,TGTGCCAGCAGTGAAGCGCTCACAGGGGAACTCGGGGAGCTGTTTTTT,CASSEALTGELGELFF
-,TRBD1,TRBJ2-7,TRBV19,TGTGCCAGTAGTCCAGGACAGGGACTCGAGCAGTACTTC,CASSPGQGLEQYF
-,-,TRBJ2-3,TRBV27,TGTGCCAGCAGCTCAGGGGGGAGCACAGATACGCAGTATTTT,CASSSGGSTDTQYF
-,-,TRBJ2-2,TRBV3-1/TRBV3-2,TGTGCCAGCAGCCGGGGAATCGGGGGGCAGAACACCGGGGAGCTGTTTTTT,CASSRGIGGQNTGELFF
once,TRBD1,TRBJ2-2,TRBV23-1,TGCGCCAGCAGTCGGGACAGGGGGGATCCGAACACCGGGGAGCTGTTTTTT,CASSRDRGDPNTGELFF
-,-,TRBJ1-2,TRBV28,TGTGCCAGCAGTGTTCCGGGACTACCGGAGGGCTACACCTTC,CASSVPGLPEGYTF
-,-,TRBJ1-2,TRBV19,TGTGCCAGTAGTATCCCACAGGGATCTAACTATGGCTACACCTTC,CASSIPQGSNYGYTF
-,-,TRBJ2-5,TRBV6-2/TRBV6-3,TGTGCCAGCAGTTATCTTCGGGAGACCCAGTACTTC,CASSYLRETQYF